These T cell receptor beta chains were read from a single sample in a study of shared clonotypes between healthy human individuals. Here immunoSEQ multiplex PCR was the method, and the copy in TCRdb shows in-frame clones only, minus some. Of over a million clones listed, roughly 96% are singletons. Sequencing input: naive CD4+ T cells sorted from blood. The receptors come from a man younger than 40 in good health. Both conserved end residues are part of each CDR3. Each record gives: V gene, J gene, D gene, CDR3 protein. The D gene is left open where the match is weak.

>TRBV19|TRBJ1-1|-
CASKLEGGLNTEAFF
>TRBV19|TRBJ1-1|TRBD1
CASSTDRVTEAFF
>TRBV19|TRBJ2-1|TRBD2
CASSTRLAGYNEQFF
>TRBV20-1|TRBJ2-2|-
CSARGTGELFF
>TRBV18|TRBJ2-5|-
CASSPLGVETQYF
>TRBV6-6|TRBJ2-7|TRBD2
CASSTTSGNEQYF
>TRBV18|TRBJ1-1|-
CASSPIVDTEAFF
>TRBV11-2|TRBJ2-7|TRBD1
CASSSAGGPYEQYF
>TRBV5-4|TRBJ2-1|TRBD2
CASSLGGRADNEQFF
>TRBV9|TRBJ2-7|-
CASSVEGHEQYF
>TRBV6-5|TRBJ2-1|TRBD2
CASSLRGLAYNEQFF
>TRBV10-1|TRBJ2-2|-
CASSEAGETAGELFF
>TRBV9|TRBJ2-5|-
CASSAWGRETQYF
>TRBV19|TRBJ2-1|TRBD2
CASSRLAGVSNEQFF
>TRBV9|TRBJ2-7|-
CASSPRPTGDPNSSYEQYF
>TRBV5-1|TRBJ2-3|TRBD2
CASSSWTSGTVGTDTQYF
>TRBV11-3|TRBJ2-2|TRBD1
CASSSTGTGTGELFF
>TRBV11-3|TRBJ2-7|-
CASSGGSYEQYF
>TRBV27|TRBJ1-5|-
CASSLNRGENQPQHF
>TRBV5-5|TRBJ2-2|-
CASSGIVGRNTGELFF
>TRBV2|TRBJ2-2|TRBD2
CASKRAGALTGELFF
>TRBV19|TRBJ2-3|-
CASSISSHHADTQYF
>TRBV15|TRBJ2-1|-
CATSRDSLGRDEQFF
>TRBV10-3|TRBJ2-2|TRBD1
CAISSGTGVGELFF
>TRBV9|TRBJ2-2|-
CASSVSGKNTGELFF
>TRBV18|TRBJ2-7|-
CASSPTRSYEQYF
>TRBV6-1|TRBJ1-5|-
CASSELWGDSNQPQHF
>TRBV18|TRBJ2-1|-
CASSPSVYNEQFF
>TRBV30|TRBJ1-5|-
CAWSGDGDDPQHF
>TRBV6-5|TRBJ2-7|-
CASSYRLSSYEQYF
>TRBV5-1|TRBJ1-5|TRBD1
CASSPTGQVEDQPQHF
>TRBV15|TRBJ2-7|-
CATSSGRDEQYF
>TRBV25-1|TRBJ1-1|-
CACTGRGGTEAFF
>TRBV11-2|TRBJ2-2|TRBD1
CASSPRTGNGELFF
>TRBV5-4|TRBJ2-7|-
CASSLGRGQPYEQYF
>TRBV5-1|TRBJ2-2|-
CASSRTQVDTGELFF
>TRBV7-3|TRBJ2-2|TRBD2
CASSLGLAANTGELFF
>TRBV30|TRBJ1-3|-
CAWSPSSGNTIYF
>TRBV5-1|TRBJ2-5|TRBD1
CASSLDGDRAQETQYF
>TRBV25-1|TRBJ2-7|-
CASSSSPFEQYF
>TRBV5-1|TRBJ1-1|-
CASSLEGANTEAFF
>TRBV6-5|TRBJ2-1|TRBD2
CASRKTGLADNEQFF
>TRBV27|TRBJ2-3|-
CASRRGILPDTQYF
>TRBV7-8|TRBJ1-5|-
CASSLEAFSNQPQHF
>TRBV7-2|TRBJ1-5|TRBD1
CASGRQGDQPQHF
>TRBV11-3|TRBJ1-1|-
CASSLRGTLGQTEAFF
>TRBV7-9|TRBJ2-2|TRBD2
CASSLAGLAYTNTGELFF
>TRBV19|TRBJ1-5|-
CASSFLGIGNQPQHF
>TRBV7-9|TRBJ2-1|-
CASSLIRSGSYNEQFF
>TRBV2|TRBJ2-6|-
CASSEGQGLTGANVLTF
>TRBV5-4|TRBJ2-5|-
CASSYNREGETQYF
>TRBV9|TRBJ2-2|-
CASSGRVTGELFF
>TRBV28|TRBJ2-6|TRBD2
CASSSLGGGASGANVLTF
>TRBV5-1|TRBJ2-3|TRBD2
CASSWLAGGSTDTQYF
>TRBV10-3|TRBJ2-2|TRBD1
CAISDGRTGVPGELFF
>TRBV9|TRBJ2-2|-
CASRTSGNSGELFF